The 22 T cell receptor beta chains below all came from one sample that was sequenced in a study of vaccination and CD4 T cells after COVID-19. For these receptors, no antigen is known. Noted treatment: roughly 11-day PBMC culture with coronavirus spike peptide pools or control peptides (ViraFEST assay). The Oncomine TCR Beta short-read assay sequenced DNA from cultured CD4+ T cells. TCRdb re-called the PCR reads with MiXCR, one entry per CDR3 protein. The sample yields approximately 13,000 distinct CDR3 sequences, 52% seen once. Sequencing input: CD4+ T cells from blood, cultured in vitro. These receptors came from a human donor who had recovered from COVID-19.

In this sample, this clonotype is large. The V call is TRBV19, the J call TRBJ1-2; perhaps TRBD1 as D (5 bases). There are 11 residues in the CDR3. V lost 10 bases, J lost 10 bases, and 16 bases lay in between. The germline V gene has CDR1 LNHDA and CDR2 SQIVND (reference sequence). This chain's CDR3 is CATGASLYYTF. In DNA form, the CDR3 reads TGTGCCACTGGGGCCAGTCTCTACTACACCTTC.

The CDR3 sequence is CASSYGRGLTDTQYF. DNA of the CDR3: TGTGCCAGCAGTTACGGAAGGGGACTCACAGATACGCAGTATTTT. V usage is TRBV6-5 and J usage is TRBJ2-3, with a weak D call TRBD2 (6 bases). The CDR3 covers 15 residues. Germline V gene sequence: CDR1 MNHEY, CDR2 SVGAGI. The ends were cut back, 2 bases at V and 2 bases at J, with 11 bases in the middle.

The rearrangement links TRBV6-1 to TRBJ2-7, with D perhaps given as TRBD1 or TRBD2 (6 bases each). Germline V gene data show CDR1 as MNHNS and CDR2 as SASEGT. Deletions cut 5 bases from V and 5 bases from J, with 16 bases between. This CDR3 is built from 14 residues. CDR3 region: CASSQGGLSDEQYF. CDR3 sequence (DNA): TGTGCCAGCAGTCAAGGGGGACTCAGCGACGAGCAGTACTTC.

In this sample, this clonotype turned up a few times. The chain carries TRBV27 and TRBJ1-5; D perhaps matches TRBD1 (6 bases). Per the germline V gene, CDR1 is MNHEY and CDR2 is SMNVEV (reference sequence). The CDR3 is 17 amino acids. Between the trimmed V and J ends, which lost 3 bases and 1 base, there was a span of 16 bases. The DNA for the CDR3 is TGTGCCAGCAGTTTCAGGGGCGGCGGGTTCAGCAATCAGCCCCAGCATTTT. Encoded protein: CASSFRGGGFSNQPQHF.

In its sample, this clonotype ranks as large (0.1 to 1%). The chain employs TRBV20-1 and TRBJ1-2, with 7 bases lining up with TRBD1. CDR3 length: 14 residues. The trim removed 6 bases at V and 4 bases at J, leaving 11 bases unmatched. Germline values: CDR1 DFQATT, CDR2 SNEGSKA (reference sequence). The CDR3 DNA reads as TGCAGTGCCAGCGAACAGGGGCTCGGCTATGGCTACACCTTC. It encodes CSASEQGLGYGYTF.

The chain recombines TRBV2 with TRBJ2-1, with 8 bases matching TRBD2. Trimming at V came to 2 bases and at J to 6 bases, leaving 9 bases not matched to a gene. Per germline, CDR1 SNHLY and CDR2 FYNNEI. CDR3 length equals 16 residues. CDR3 protein: CASSELRTSWSNEQFF. DNA for the CDR3: TGTGCCAGCAGTGAATTGAGGACTAGCTGGTCCAATGAGCAGTTCTTC.

This chain connects TRBV19 to TRBJ2-1; D is perhaps TRBD1 or TRBD2 (6 bases each). V was clipped by 8 bases and J by 2 bases, with 19 bases between them. This CDR3 has 16 amino acids. CDR1 and CDR2 (germline): LNHDA, SQIVND (reference sequence). The CDR3 nucleotides read TGTGCCAGTGGGGGGCGGCGGGCGGGTGCCTACAATGAGCAGTTCTTC. Protein product: CASGGRRAGAYNEQFF.

The chain carries TRBV6-2 or TRBV6-3 and TRBJ1-1; D is perhaps TRBD1 (6 bases). V was cut by 3 bases and J by 5 bases, with 19 bases left in between. CDR3 length equals 16 residues. Germline CDR1 reads MNHEY; CDR2 reads SVGEGT. CDR3 coding DNA: TGTGCCAGCAGTTATCAGGGGCGGATTGATAGGACTGAAGCTTTCTTT. This gives the protein CASSYQGRIDRTEAFF.

This clonotype was seen a single time. J is TRBJ2-1 and V is TRBV6-2 or TRBV6-3; 11 bases fit TRBD1. The J call is in doubt because the DNA end fits TRBJ2-7 better. The V gene's germline CDR1 is MNHEY and CDR2 SVGEGT. CDR3 length: 15 residues. As DNA, the CDR3 is TGTGCCAGCAGTGACCGGACAGGGGGCTTTAACGAGCAGTACTTC. This gives the protein CASSDRTGGFNEQYF.

CDR3: CASTPTRTSGGTDTQYF. The CDR3 DNA follows: TGTGCCAGCACCCCTACCCGGACTAGCGGGGGGACAGATACGCAGTATTTT. The rearrangement uses TRBV2 and TRBJ2-3; TRBD2 matches 14 bases. CDR1 and CDR2 (germline): SNHLY, FYNNEI. This CDR3 is built from 17 residues. The J segment lost 3 bases and the V segment lost 7 bases, leaving 9 bases of the junction unmatched.

The rearrangement uses TRBV12-3 or TRBV12-4 and TRBJ1-5; 8 positions agree with TRBD1. After removal of 5 bases from V and 2 bases from J, the junction contained 5 bases not matched to a gene. The CDR3 is 15 amino acids. The CDR3 nucleotides read TGTGCCAGCAGTCTCGACAGGGGCGGCAATCAGCCCCAGCATTTT. The encoded protein is CASSLDRGGNQPQHF.

CDR3 residues: CSARDQILAKNIQYF. In DNA form, the CDR3 reads TGCAGTGCTAGAGATCAAATCCTAGCCAAAAACATTCAGTACTTC. The chain is built from TRBV20-1 and TRBJ2-4; D is uncertain. Trimming took off 0 bases at V and 0 bases at J, with 9 bases between the two ends. The germline V gene encodes CDR1 DFQATT and CDR2 SNEGSKA (reference sequence). This CDR3 region has 15 residues.

This clonotype has just a few counts. This sequence joins TRBV2 and TRBJ1-5; tentatively, D is TRBD1 (6 bases). Germline CDR1 is SNHLY and CDR2 is FYNNEI. The CDR3 is made up of 14 amino acids. With 3 bases removed from V and 2 bases from J, the gap between germline ends came to 8 bases. The CDR3 is CASSDEGGNQPQHF. The CDR3 DNA sequence: TGTGCCAGCAGTGATGAGGGGGGCAATCAGCCCCAGCATTTT.

J is TRBJ2-2 and V is TRBV20-1, with D perhaps assigned TRBD1 or TRBD2 (5 bases each). Looked up from germline, CDR1 is DFQATT and CDR2 is SNEGSKA (reference sequence). The CDR3 loop spans 14 amino acids. V lost 1 base, J lost 3 bases, and 9 bases lay in between. CDR3 DNA sequence: TGCAGTGCTAGAGGGGGGATTCACACCGGGGAGCTGTTTTTT. Its translation: CSARGGIHTGELFF.

The J gene is TRBJ2-1, the V gene TRBV21-1; TRBD2, the table's D call, lacks a check against the DNA. TRBV21-1 is shown as a pseudogene. This CDR3 spans 16 amino acids. The CDR3 DNA follows: TGTGCCAGCAGCGCAAACATTCTATTAGGGGCCTCTGGGCAGTTCTTC. As protein: CASSANILLGASGQFF.

This rearrangement joins TRBV6-1 to TRBJ2-3; either TRBD1 or TRBD2 may supply D (5 bases each). The CDR3 is made up of 16 amino acids. In germline, CDR1 is MNHNS, CDR2 SASEGT. The germline V and J ends were trimmed by 5 bases and 6 bases, with 21 bases remaining between them. The DNA for the CDR3 is TGTGCCAGCAGTCGATGGGGGATTTCACGACCGGATACGCAGTATTTT. This gives the protein CASSRWGISRPDTQYF.

This clonotype was found a few times. The chain carries TRBV24-1 and TRBJ2-5; D might be TRBD1 (6 bases). V was clipped by 0 bases and J by 2 bases, with 9 bases between them. CDR1 is KGHDR, CDR2 SFDVKD, per germline. This CDR3 is 15 amino acids long. The chain's CDR3 is CATSDLTGFQETQYF. CDR3 sequence (DNA): TGTGCCACCAGTGATTTGACAGGGTTTCAAGAGACCCAGTACTTC.

The gene calls are TRBV6-5 and TRBJ2-3; 7 bases align to TRBD1. V was pared by 2 bases and J by 0 bases, with 14 bases of the junction left unmatched. This CDR3 is built from 19 residues. Germline V CDR1 and CDR2: MNHEY, SVGAGI. CDR3 nucleotide sequence: TGTGCCAGCAGTTACGGGGGACAGAGGTGGGCGGTTAGCACAGATACGCAGTATTTT. Amino acids: CASSYGGQRWAVSTDTQYF.

This clonotype was recorded a few times. The chain recombines TRBV6-1 with TRBJ2-7, with TRBD2 matching over 9 bases. V was pared by 5 bases and J by 4 bases, with 15 bases of the junction left unmatched. Germline V gene lookup returns CDR1 MNHNS and CDR2 SASEGT. The CDR3 consists of 17 residues. The DNA for the CDR3 is TGTGCCAGCAGTCCCCCCGGGACTAGCCCCCTTGGGTACGAGCAGTACTTC. It codes for CASSPPGTSPLGYEQYF.

This clonotype was seen a few times. The rearrangement joins TRBV25-1 to TRBJ2-6; D not certain. Germline CDR1 is MGHDK and CDR2 is SYGVNS. The CDR3 sequence is 15 residues long. V lost 4 bases to trimming and J lost 0 bases, with 7 bases between them. In DNA, the CDR3 is TGTGCCAGCAGTGTAACGGGCTCTGGGGCCAACGTCCTGACTTTC. This codes for CASSVTGSGANVLTF.

This clonotype qualifies as medium-sized. The chain is built from TRBV2 and TRBJ2-3, with 9 bases identical to TRBD1. The CDR3 length is 14 residues. The V segment lost 9 bases and the J segment 1 base; nucleotides outside the gene matches: 5. In germline, CDR1 is SNHLY, CDR2 FYNNEI. The CDR3 region is CASSRDRGTDTQYF. The DNA of the CDR3 is TGTGCCAGTAGCCGGGACAGGGGCACAGATACGCAGTATTTT.

J is TRBJ2-3 and V is TRBV18; TRBD1 is a possible D gene (6 bases). The germline gives CDR1 KGHSH, CDR2 LQKENI. The CDR3 loop spans 11 amino acids. V gave up 1 base and J gave up 11 bases, with 7 bases separating them. CDR3 nucleotide sequence: TGTGCCAGCTCACCACTGGGACAGCAGTATTTT. This encodes CASSPLGQQYF.